The 14 T cell receptor beta chains below all came from one sample that was sequenced in a study of T cells after yellow fever vaccination. TCRdb fed the 5' RACE reads into MiXCR, producing one record per CDR3 protein. This sample has 150,000 to 200,000 distinct CDR3 sequences, with 5.5% to 7.5% found just once. The sequencing used CD4+ T cells sorted from PBMCs, collected on the day of the first yellow fever vaccination. The origin of the receptors is a man younger than 30 who received the YFV17D yellow fever vaccine.

The chain links TRBV4-2 to TRBJ1-2, with D unclear. In germline, CDR1 is LGHNA, CDR2 YNFKEQ. The CDR3 contains 15 residues. Trimming shortened V by 0 bases and J by 2 bases, and 10 bases separated the two germline ends. In DNA, the CDR3 is TGTGCCAGCAGCCAAGAAAGGGCAGGCAACTATGGCTACACCTTC. Translating it yields CASSQERAGNYGYTF.

This clonotype has just a few counts. The chain carries TRBV5-1 and TRBJ1-1; possibly TRBD1 for D (5 bases). Trimming took 5 bases from V and 1 from J, leaving 18 bases between them. This CDR3 is built from 16 residues. Germline assignment: CDR1 SGHRS and CDR2 YFSETQ. The CDR3 spells CASSHRGGLGNTEAFF. DNA for the CDR3: TGCGCCAGCAGTCACCGGGGGGGACTAGGGAACACTGAAGCTTTCTTT.

This clonotype was observed many times. V and J are TRBV20-1 and TRBJ2-7; TRBD2 agrees at 7 bases. V was pared by 3 bases and J by 1 base, with 3 bases of the junction left unmatched. CDR3 size: 13 residues. The germline V gene has CDR1 DFQATT and CDR2 SNEGSKA (reference sequence). CDR3 nucleotide sequence: TGCAGTGCTAGTACGGGGGGTTCCTACGAGCAGTACTTC. This sequence encodes CSASTGGSYEQYF.

This clonotype was detected ten times or more. The genes are TRBV5-8 and TRBJ1-5, with 8 bases aligning to TRBD1. From germline, CDR1 is SGHTS and CDR2 YDEGEE. This CDR3 has 14 residues. Trimming at V came to 4 bases and at J to 5 bases, leaving 5 bases not matched to a gene. The CDR3 coding sequence is TGTGCCAGCAGCCAAGGGACAGGCGATCAGCCCCAGCATTTT. This translates into CASSQGTGDQPQHF.

This clonotype was observed a few times. The CDR3, as DNA: TGTGCCAGCAGCCAAGACTTACAGGACTATGGCTACACCTTC. Translation gives CASSQDLQDYGYTF. The rearrangement joins TRBV3-1 to TRBJ1-2; maybe TRBD1 (5 bases). The germline V and J ends were trimmed by 0 bases and 3 bases, with 8 bases remaining between them. The CDR3 has 14 amino acids. CDR1 is LGHDT and CDR2 is YNNKEL in the germline V gene (reference sequence).

At least ten counts were recorded for this clonotype. The chain uses TRBV5-1 and TRBJ2-7; D unclear. Between the trimmed V and J ends, which lost 0 bases and 3 bases, there was a span of 7 bases. The length of the CDR3 is 13 residues. The germline V gene has CDR1 SGHRS and CDR2 YFSETQ. CDR3 loop: CASSLEPDYEQYV. CDR3 nucleotides: TGCGCCAGCAGCTTGGAGCCAGACTACGAGCAGTACGTC.

In its sample, this clonotype was seen many times. The gene calls are TRBV12-3 or TRBV12-4 and TRBJ2-2; TRBD1 agrees at 10 bases. This CDR3 is built from 15 residues. Trimming removed 6 bases from V and 7 bases from J; junction bases left unmatched: 8. The CDR3 region has the DNA TGTGCCAGCAGCCCCGGACAGGGGGAAAACGGGGAGCTGTTTTTT. Its protein is CASSPGQGENGELFF.

The rearrangement joins TRBV12-3 or TRBV12-4 to TRBJ1-2; D is perhaps TRBD1 (5 bases). The CDR3 runs to 14 residues. The ends were cut back, 5 bases at V and 2 bases at J, with 12 bases in the middle. CDR3 sequence: CASSPQTGNYGYTF. DNA for the CDR3: TGTGCCAGCAGTCCCCAAACAGGAAACTATGGCTACACCTTC.

This clonotype was counted ten times or more. The CDR3 region is CASSLAGVEETQYF. In nucleotides, the CDR3 is TGCGCCAGCAGCTTGGCAGGGGTAGAAGAGACCCAGTACTTC. This rearrangement joins TRBV5-1 to TRBJ2-5, with D possibly TRBD1 on 6 matching bases. The CDR3 sequence is 14 residues long. Germline CDR1 SGHRS, CDR2 YFSETQ. With 0 bases removed from V and 3 bases from J, the gap between germline ends came to 9 bases.

This clonotype was counted ten times or more. The V call is TRBV7-9, the J call TRBJ1-2; 8 bases are shared with TRBD1. V dropped 6 bases and J dropped 13; count of bases not matched to a gene: 10. The CDR3 runs to 12 residues. The germline V gene encodes CDR1 SEHNR and CDR2 FQNEAQ (reference sequence). This CDR3 reads CASSLDRVSFTF. The CDR3 DNA reads as TGTGCCAGCAGTCTGGACAGGGTTTCGTTCACCTTC.

This clonotype was seen many times. This chain connects TRBV7-9 to TRBJ2-5; D is undetermined. Germline V lookup: CDR1 SEHNR, CDR2 FQNEAQ (reference sequence). The CDR3 contains 12 residues. V lost 5 bases to trimming and J lost 1 base, with 5 bases between them. The CDR3 sequence is CASSAVQETQYF. DNA for the CDR3: TGTGCCAGCAGCGCGGTCCAAGAGACCCAGTACTTC.

The chain couples TRBV7-2 to TRBJ2-5, with D perhaps matching TRBD1 (5 bases). Looked up from germline, CDR1 is SGHTA and CDR2 is FQGNSA. Between the trimmed V and J ends, which lost 1 base and 3 bases, there was a span of 12 bases. This CDR3 spans 15 amino acids. CDR3 protein: CASSLGGAGKETQYF. Written as DNA, the CDR3 is TGTGCCAGCAGCTTAGGCGGAGCAGGGAAAGAGACCCAGTACTTC.

The chain joins TRBV5-4 to TRBJ1-1; the D is unclear. V lost 10 bases and J 1 base, leaving 14 bases between the germline ends. There are 13 residues in the CDR3. Germline CDR1 reads SGHNT; CDR2 reads YYREEE (reference sequence). CDR3 residues: CAAQGSWNTEAFF. CDR3 nucleotide sequence: TGTGCCGCCCAAGGCAGCTGGAACACTGAAGCTTTCTTT.

Ten or more counts support this clonotype. This chain uses TRBV6-2 or TRBV6-3 with TRBJ2-5, with D tentatively TRBD1 (7 bases). The germline V gene encodes CDR1 MNHEY and CDR2 SVGEGT. V was shortened by 7 bases and J by 5 bases, with 14 bases between the two germline ends. There are 13 residues in the CDR3. The CDR3 sequence is CASIQGGRETQYF. CDR3 bases: TGTGCCAGCATCCAGGGGGGCCGGGAGACCCAGTACTTC.